This is a list of T cell receptor beta chains from one sample in a study of blood T cell repertoires in COVID-19. Method: immunoSEQ multiplex PCR; TCRdb's copy keeps in-frame clones and lacks some. The repertoire includes 300,000 to 350,000 clones, 75% to 90% of them detected once, and less than 2.5% sits in the top ten. Sequencing was done on a sample of PBMCs or T cells enriched from blood (not recorded which). These receptors were obtained from a man younger than 45 who had recovered from COVID-19. The CDR3 runs from the conserved cysteine through the conserved F or W. Fields, in order: J gene, D gene, V gene, clone size, CDR3 DNA, CDR3 protein. The D gene is left open where the match is weak. For some rows the clone size is stated as once, few or many, or as a class when expanded; others skip it.

J gene: TRBJ2-5
D gene: TRBD1
V gene: TRBV2
clone size: -
CDR3 DNA: TGTGCCAGCAGTGAAGTCAGGACAGGGGGCCGAGAGACCCAGTACTTC
CDR3 protein: CASSEVRTGGRETQYF

J gene: TRBJ2-1
D gene: -
V gene: TRBV5-6
clone size: -
CDR3 DNA: TGTGCCAGCAGCGCCTACAGGGAGGGGATAAACAATGAGCAGTTCTTC
CDR3 protein: CASSAYREGINNEQFF

J gene: TRBJ2-7
D gene: TRBD1
V gene: TRBV30
clone size: -
CDR3 DNA: TGTGCCTGGAACAGGGGGCTAATCTACGAGCAGTACTTC
CDR3 protein: CAWNRGLIYEQYF

J gene: TRBJ1-5
D gene: TRBD1
V gene: TRBV30
clone size: -
CDR3 DNA: TGTGCCTGGAGGGCAAAGACAGGGGGTAATCAGCCCCAGCATTTT
CDR3 protein: CAWRAKTGGNQPQHF

J gene: TRBJ2-7
D gene: -
V gene: TRBV12-3/TRBV12-4
clone size: once
CDR3 DNA: TGTGCCAGCAGTTTAGGTTCGAGGTCCGAGCAGTACTTC
CDR3 protein: CASSLGSRSEQYF

J gene: TRBJ2-7
D gene: TRBD1
V gene: TRBV19
clone size: -
CDR3 DNA: TGTGCCAGTAGTATTACCGGGACAGGGGGCTACGAGCAGTACTTC
CDR3 protein: CASSITGTGGYEQYF

J gene: TRBJ1-5
D gene: -
V gene: TRBV7-2
clone size: -
CDR3 DNA: TGTGCCAGCAGCTTAGGGCTCCTGGGGGGGGGACTTAGCAATCAGCCCCAGCATTTT
CDR3 protein: CASSLGLLGGGLSNQPQHF

J gene: TRBJ2-2
D gene: TRBD2
V gene: TRBV6-4
clone size: -
CDR3 DNA: TGTGCCAGCAGTGCCACTAGCGGCCCCGGGGAGCTGTTTTTT
CDR3 protein: CASSATSGPGELFF

J gene: TRBJ1-2
D gene: TRBD1
V gene: TRBV11-1
clone size: -
CDR3 DNA: TGTGCCAGCAGCTCAGACAGGGGAAGCTACACCTTC
CDR3 protein: CASSSDRGSYTF

J gene: TRBJ1-2
D gene: TRBD1
V gene: TRBV10-3
clone size: -
CDR3 DNA: TGTGCCATCAGTTCAGACAGGGTCAATGGCTACACCTTC
CDR3 protein: CAISSDRVNGYTF

J gene: TRBJ1-2
D gene: TRBD1
V gene: TRBV5-5
clone size: -
CDR3 DNA: TGTGCCAGCAGCCCGACAGGGGAGCCCTATGGCTACACCTTC
CDR3 protein: CASSPTGEPYGYTF

J gene: TRBJ2-7
D gene: -
V gene: TRBV2
clone size: -
CDR3 DNA: TGTGCCAGCAGTGGAAGGACAGGGACTACCTACGAGCAGTACTTC
CDR3 protein: CASSGRTGTTYEQYF

J gene: TRBJ2-7
D gene: TRBD2
V gene: TRBV5-5
clone size: -
CDR3 DNA: TGTGCCAGCAGCGAGGGAGGGGCGATAGACGAGCAGTACTTC
CDR3 protein: CASSEGGAIDEQYF

J gene: TRBJ1-4
D gene: -
V gene: TRBV12-3/TRBV12-4
clone size: -
CDR3 DNA: TGTGCCATCTCAACAGGGCGTGGGGAAAAACTGTTTTTT
CDR3 protein: CAISTGRGEKLFF

J gene: TRBJ1-6
D gene: -
V gene: TRBV5-5
clone size: once
CDR3 DNA: TGTGCCAGCAGCCCCGCTGGGGGGGGAGGTAATTCACCCCTCCACTTT
CDR3 protein: CASSPAGGGGNSPLHF